This is a list of T cell receptor beta chains from one sample in a study of T cell changes during pregnancy in multiple sclerosis. Clones were read by immunoSEQ multiplex PCR, and TCRdb kept only the in-frame ones, dropping some. The sample contains approximately 61,000 clones, around 90% of which appear only once. The sample here was peripheral blood, taken in the first trimester of pregnancy. These receptors were collected from a female donor with multiple sclerosis, enrolled in a pregnancy study. Both conserved end residues are part of each CDR3. D genes are given only for firm matches.

v_call	d_call	j_call	cdr3_nt	cdr3_aa
TRBV7-9	.	TRBJ2-7	TGTGCCAGCAGCCCGGAGGGCTACGAGCAGTACTTC	CASSPEGYEQYF
TRBV7-3	TRBD2	TRBJ2-1	TGTGCCAGCAGCTTATTAGCGGGAGGGCCTGGGCATGAGCAGTTCTTC	CASSLLAGGPGHEQFF
TRBV4-2	TRBD2	TRBJ2-1	TGTGCCAGCAGCCAAGACTTAGCGGGTAGCTACAATGAGCAGTTCTTC	CASSQDLAGSYNEQFF
TRBV30	TRBD2	TRBJ2-7	TGTGCCTGGAGTAGCGGGAGCTCCTACGAGCAGTACTTC	CAWSSGSSYEQYF
TRBV7-9	TRBD1	TRBJ1-2	TGTGCCAGCAGCTTAGTAACAGGGGAGCTGTGGTATGGCTACACCTTC	CASSLVTGELWYGYTF
TRBV4-1	.	TRBJ1-1	TGCGCCAGCAGCCAAGGTCCAGGGTTTAGTGAAGCTTTCTTT	CASSQGPGFSEAFF
TRBV9	.	TRBJ1-5	TGTGCCAGCAGCGTAGGGGGAGGGGCCGATAATCAGCCCCAGCATTTT	CASSVGGGADNQPQHF
TRBV5-4	TRBD1	TRBJ1-2	TGTGCCAGCAGCTTGGGACAGGGGGCTGGCTACACCTTC	CASSLGQGAGYTF
TRBV11-2	TRBD1	TRBJ1-5	TGTGCCAGCAGCTCTACGGACAGGGGAAACCAGCCCCAGCATTTT	CASSSTDRGNQPQHF
TRBV27	.	TRBJ1-2	TGTGCCAGCAGTTTCTTGGGAGGTGGTGGCTACACCTTC	CASSFLGGGGYTF
TRBV18	.	TRBJ2-7	TGTGCCAGCTCACCACCCCTAGCATACGTTTACGAGCAGTACTTC	CASSPPLAYVYEQYF
TRBV9	TRBD1	TRBJ2-7	TGTGCCAGCAGCCAGACAGGGCGGGAGCAGTACTTC	CASSQTGREQYF
TRBV18	TRBD2	TRBJ2-3	TGTGCCAGCCCGCCCTCTAGCGGTCCTAGCACAGATACGCAGTATTTT	CASPPSSGPSTDTQYF
TRBV6-6	.	TRBJ1-1	TGTGCCAGCAGTTACCCTGAGGGAGACACTGAAGCTTTCTTT	CASSYPEGDTEAFF
TRBV28	TRBD2	TRBJ2-7	TGTGCCAGCAGTTCCCTCCTGCTAGCGGGAGTTACCACCTACGAGCAGTACTTC	CASSSLLLAGVTTYEQYF
TRBV4-1	TRBD1	TRBJ1-2	TGCGCCAGCAGCCCTACAGGGGGCTATGGCTACACCTTC	CASSPTGGYGYTF
TRBV6-5	TRBD1	TRBJ2-2	TGTGCCAGCAGTCGACAGGGGGGAACGAGGGAGCTGTTTTTT	CASSRQGGTRELFF
TRBV9	TRBD2	TRBJ2-3	TGTGCCAGCAGCGTAGGGACTAGCGGGAGCACAGATACGCAGTATTTT	CASSVGTSGSTDTQYF
TRBV6-6	TRBD2	TRBJ2-1	TGTGCCAGCAGTTCACTAGCGGCGTCCTACAATGAGCAGTTCTTC	CASSSLAASYNEQFF
TRBV9	.	TRBJ2-7	TGTGCCAGCAGCGTAGATCAGGCCTACGAGCAGTACTTC	CASSVDQAYEQYF
TRBV7-9	.	TRBJ2-6	TGTGCCAGCAGCTTCGTTTCCTCTGGGGCCAACGTCCTGACTTTC	CASSFVSSGANVLTF
TRBV7-9	.	TRBJ1-4	TGTGCCAGCAGCCCCCCGGGCCGCCCAAGGGGTGAAAAACTGTTTTTT	CASSPPGRPRGEKLFF
TRBV7-2	TRBD2	TRBJ2-7	TGTGCCAGCAGCTATCTAGCGGGGAGCTCCTACGAGCAGTACTTC	CASSYLAGSSYEQYF
TRBV27	TRBD1	TRBJ1-1	TGTGCCAGCACCTTGGTTTGGACAGGGGTTATTTTTGAGGGGAACACTGAAGCTTTCTTT	CASTLVWTGVIFEGNTEAFF